The T cell receptor (beta chain) described here comes from a study of cytomegalovirus exposure and HLA in healthy donors. Germline assignment: CDR1 MNHEY and CDR2 SVGAGI. V was cut by 6 bases and J by 0 bases, with 5 bases left in between. The CDR3 length is 13 residues. Not recorded for this donor was the CMV serostatus. Primers for the PCR totalled 60 Vbeta and 13 Jbeta. Sequenced by immunoSEQ multiplex PCR; TCRdb stores in-frame clones only, minus some. This table has 97,000 or so clones, 63% appearing once. This clone was found a few times. The target antigen is unknown. Points from the study as a whole: Per a later analysis, 16,951 TCR beta sequences showed association with HLA alleles at 0.05 false discovery rate. A classifier reportedly called cytomegalovirus status with high sensitivity and specificity. Researchers had no immune exposure information except CMV serostatus available.

Sequenced sample: PBMCs. This receptor was taken from a human donor in good health. This rearrangement joins TRBV6-5 to TRBJ2-2; D call uncertain. The CDR3 here is CASRQANTGELFF. For the CDR3, the DNA is TGTGCCAGCAGGCAGGCGAACACCGGGGAGCTGTTTTTT.